Listed below are T cell receptor beta chains from one sample, sequenced in a study of Ad26.COV2.S vaccination and SARS-CoV-2 variants. The assay was immunoSEQ multiplex PCR, and TCRdb's table has in-frame clones only and misses some. Of around 400,000 clones listed, roughly 80% were seen once; the top ten hold 7% to 9.5%. The sample was peripheral blood, taken in a trial of Ad26.COV2.S vaccine versus placebo. The source is a person aged 18 to 65 who received the Ad26.COV2.S COVID-19 vaccine or a placebo. The CDR3 runs from the conserved cysteine through the conserved F or W. Each record gives: J gene, CDR3 length, clone size, D gene, V gene, CDR3 protein, CDR3 DNA. The D gene is left open where the match is weak. Clone size is shown for a subset of rows, as once, few, many or a class of expanded clone.

J: TRBJ1-1; length: 13; size: .; D: .; V: TRBV7-9; CDR3: CASSALTNTEAFF; DNA: TGTGCCAGCAGCGCTCTTACGAACACTGAAGCTTTCTTT
J: TRBJ1-1; length: 15; size: many; D: .; V: TRBV19; CDR3: CASSIDGRGLTEAFF; DNA: TGTGCCAGTAGTATCGACGGCAGGGGCTTGACTGAAGCTTTCTTT
J: TRBJ2-7; length: 13; size: once; D: .; V: TRBV27; CDR3: CASGRQPPDEQYF; DNA: TGTGCCAGCGGACGACAACCCCCCGACGAGCAGTACTTC
J: TRBJ1-2; length: 12; size: .; D: .; V: TRBV11-2; CDR3: CASSLFEEGYTF; DNA: TGTGCCAGCAGCTTGTTCGAAGAAGGCTACACCTTC
J: TRBJ2-1; length: 15; size: .; D: TRBD2; V: TRBV4-1; CDR3: CASSHTRAGTNEQFF; DNA: TGCGCCAGCAGCCATACCAGAGCGGGAACCAATGAGCAGTTCTTC
J: TRBJ1-2; length: 14; size: .; D: .; V: TRBV28; CDR3: CASSLFATDYGYTF; DNA: TGTGCCAGCAGCCTATTCGCGACCGACTATGGCTACACCTTC
J: TRBJ1-5; length: 12; size: few; D: TRBD1; V: TRBV3-1/TRBV3-2; CDR3: CASSQTGEPQHF; DNA: TGTGCCAGCAGCCAAACAGGGGAGCCCCAGCATTTT
J: TRBJ2-2; length: 16; size: .; D: .; V: TRBV27; CDR3: CASSPIVAGLSGELFF; DNA: TGTGCCAGCAGCCCAATCGTGGCAGGGCTTTCCGGGGAGCTGTTTTTT
J: TRBJ2-1; length: 15; size: once; D: .; V: TRBV19; CDR3: CASSMGDGGRYEQFF; DNA: TGTGCCAGTAGTATGGGGGATGGGGGACGGTATGAGCAGTTCTTC
J: TRBJ2-1; length: 15; size: .; D: TRBD2; V: TRBV5-4; CDR3: CASRTTSGKYNEQFF; DNA: TGTGCCAGCAGGACGACTAGCGGGAAATACAATGAGCAGTTCTTC
J: TRBJ2-2; length: 15; size: .; D: TRBD2; V: TRBV6-5; CDR3: CASSYSSSGGGELFF; DNA: TGTGCCAGCAGTTACTCCTCTAGCGGGGGCGGGGAGCTGTTTTTT
J: TRBJ2-3; length: 16; size: few; D: TRBD2; V: TRBV5-4; CDR3: CASSLWGRGGTDTQYF; DNA: TGTGCCAGCAGCTTGTGGGGTCGGGGAGGGACGGATACGCAGTATTTT
J: TRBJ2-7; length: 14; size: few; D: .; V: TRBV7-9; CDR3: CASSPPPGSYEQYF; DNA: TGTGCCAGCAGCCCTCCCCCAGGATCCTACGAGCAGTACTTC
J: TRBJ1-4; length: 15; size: once; D: .; V: TRBV15; CDR3: CATSRDLWSREKLFF; DNA: TGTGCCACCAGCAGAGATCTCTGGAGTCGTGAAAAACTGTTTTTT
J: TRBJ1-4; length: 12; size: .; D: .; V: TRBV15; CDR3: CATSRGNEKLFF; DNA: TGTGCCACCAGCAGAGGTAATGAAAAACTGTTTTTT
J: TRBJ2-3; length: 15; size: .; D: .; V: TRBV11-2; CDR3: CASSPLEGGTDTQYF; DNA: TGTGCCAGCTCTCCTCTCGAGGGGGGCACAGATACGCAGTATTTT
J: TRBJ2-7; length: 15; size: .; D: .; V: TRBV27; CDR3: CASSPLRYRGGEQYF; DNA: TGTGCCAGCAGCCCCCTTAGGTACAGGGGGGGAGAGCAGTACTTC
J: TRBJ1-1; length: 14; size: .; D: .; V: TRBV5-1; CDR3: CASSTTGAGTEAFF; DNA: TGCGCCAGCAGCACCACCGGGGCCGGCACTGAAGCTTTCTTT
J: TRBJ1-4; length: 14; size: .; D: TRBD1; V: TRBV5-1; CDR3: CASSADRAYEKLFF; DNA: TGCGCCAGCAGCGCCGACAGGGCTTATGAAAAACTGTTTTTT
J: TRBJ2-7; length: 12; size: .; D: .; V: TRBV11-3; CDR3: CASSAEVRSFIF; DNA: TGTGCCAGCAGCGCAGAGGTCCGAAGCTTTATTTTC
J: TRBJ2-7; length: 13; size: .; D: .; V: TRBV7-9; CDR3: CASSQTSGYEQYF; DNA: TGTGCCAGCAGCCAAACGAGCGGCTACGAGCAGTACTTC
J: TRBJ2-2; length: 13; size: few; D: .; V: TRBV7-3; CDR3: CASSPSAAGELFF; DNA: TGTGCCAGCAGCCCCTCGGCGGCCGGGGAGCTGTTTTTT
J: TRBJ2-7; length: 15; size: .; D: TRBD2; V: TRBV19; CDR3: CASSRTSGRANEQYF; DNA: TGTGCCAGTAGCAGGACTAGCGGGAGGGCCAACGAGCAGTACTTC
J: TRBJ2-7; length: 15; size: .; D: TRBD2; V: TRBV19; CDR3: CASRWAPGTSYEQYF; DNA: TGTGCCAGTAGATGGGCCCCCGGGACTAGCTACGAGCAGTACTTC
J: TRBJ1-1; length: 14; size: .; D: .; V: TRBV9; CDR3: CASSGGLRETEAFF; DNA: TGTGCCAGCAGCGGAGGTTTGAGGGAAACTGAAGCTTTCTTT
J: TRBJ2-1; length: 11; size: .; D: .; V: TRBV24-1; CDR3: CATSDFTSQFF; DNA: TGTGCCACCAGTGATTTTACTAGTCAGTTCTTC
J: TRBJ1-1; length: 10; size: few; D: .; V: TRBV12-2; CDR3: CASLNTEAFF; DNA: TGTGCAAGTCTGAACACTGAAGCTTTCTTT
J: TRBJ2-2; length: 12; size: .; D: .; V: TRBV9; CDR3: CASSVSTGELFF; DNA: TGTGCCAGCAGCGTAAGCACCGGGGAGCTGTTTTTT
J: TRBJ2-2; length: 15; size: few; D: .; V: TRBV6-4; CDR3: CASSDGTPGTGELFF; DNA: TGTGCCAGCAGTGACGGGACTCCCGGCACCGGGGAGCTGTTTTTT
J: TRBJ2-3; length: 20; size: .; D: TRBD2; V: TRBV3-1/TRBV3-2; CDR3: CASSQTFQGEGLAVADTQYF; DNA: TGTGCCAGCAGCCAAACGTTTCAAGGAGAGGGACTAGCTGTGGCAGATACGCAGTATTTT
J: TRBJ2-1; length: 14; size: .; D: TRBD1; V: TRBV27; CDR3: CASLAGTGSGGQFF; DNA: TGTGCCAGCCTGGCTGGGACAGGAAGTGGCGGGCAGTTCTTC
J: TRBJ2-5; length: 12; size: .; D: .; V: TRBV7-9; CDR3: CASSLDAQTQYF; DNA: TGTGCCAGCAGCTTAGATGCGCAAACCCAGTACTTC
J: TRBJ2-1; length: 15; size: once; D: .; V: TRBV3-1/TRBV3-2; CDR3: CASSQKGPEYNEQFF; DNA: TGTGCCAGCAGCCAAAAGGGACCCGAGTACAATGAGCAGTTCTTC
J: TRBJ2-1; length: 16; size: .; D: TRBD2; V: TRBV27; CDR3: CASKGLAGASYNEQFF; DNA: TGTGCCAGCAAAGGACTAGCGGGAGCGTCCTACAATGAGCAGTTCTTC
J: TRBJ2-7; length: 15; size: .; D: TRBD1; V: TRBV28; CDR3: CASSLSGATGVVQYF; DNA: TGTGCCAGCAGTTTATCAGGGGCGACAGGGGTGGTGCAGTACTTC
J: TRBJ2-7; length: 16; size: once; D: TRBD1; V: TRBV19; CDR3: CASSTGGTGGFYEQYF; DNA: TGTGCCAGTAGTACAGGGGGGACAGGGGGCTTCTACGAGCAGTACTTC
J: TRBJ2-3; length: 16; size: .; D: .; V: TRBV14; CDR3: CASSPRGFRGTDTQYF; DNA: TGTGCCAGCAGTCCTCGGGGGTTCCGGGGCACAGATACGCAGTATTTT
J: TRBJ1-2; length: 12; size: .; D: .; V: TRBV19; CDR3: CASSWVTYGYTF; DNA: TGTGCCAGTAGTTGGGTCACCTATGGCTACACCTTC
J: TRBJ1-5; length: 11; size: .; D: .; V: TRBV20-1; CDR3: CSATHWGPQHF; DNA: TGCAGTGCTACCCATTGGGGGCCCCAGCATTTT
J: TRBJ1-6; length: 15; size: few; D: .; V: TRBV11-3; CDR3: CASSLSSGFRSPLHF; DNA: TGTGCCAGCAGCCTGTCCAGCGGTTTCAGGTCACCCCTCCACTTT
J: TRBJ1-1; length: 13; size: .; D: .; V: TRBV19; CDR3: CASSSYLNTEAFF; DNA: TGTGCCAGTAGTTCTTACTTGAACACTGAAGCTTTCTTT
J: TRBJ1-2; length: 13; size: .; D: .; V: TRBV12-5; CDR3: CASGFADSYGYTF; DNA: TGTGCTAGTGGTTTTGCCGACAGCTATGGCTACACCTTC
J: TRBJ1-1; length: 13; size: .; D: .; V: TRBV10-2; CDR3: CASSGGRLTEAFF; DNA: TGCGCCAGCAGCGGGGGACGGTTGACTGAAGCTTTCTTT
J: TRBJ2-7; length: 15; size: .; D: TRBD1; V: TRBV5-1; CDR3: CASSPGDRSFYEQYF; DNA: TGCGCCAGCAGCCCTGGGGACAGGTCCTTCTACGAGCAGTACTTC
J: TRBJ1-2; length: 13; size: .; D: .; V: TRBV7-2; CDR3: CASSPDTGYGYTF; DNA: TGTGCCAGCAGCCCTGACACGGGCTATGGCTACACCTTC
J: TRBJ2-5; length: 13; size: .; D: .; V: TRBV18; CDR3: CASSLGLEETQYF; DNA: TGTGCCAGCTCCCTGGGACTGGAAGAGACCCAGTACTTC
J: TRBJ2-3; length: 14; size: few; D: .; V: TRBV7-3; CDR3: CASSNPGGTDTQYF; DNA: TGTGCCAGCAGCAACCCAGGGGGCACAGATACGCAGTATTTT
J: TRBJ2-2; length: 13; size: .; D: TRBD2; V: TRBV29-1; CDR3: CSVLTGGTGELFF; DNA: TGCAGCGTCCTGACGGGAGGGACCGGGGAGCTGTTTTTT